Listed below are T cell receptor beta chains from one sample, sequenced in a study of T cell responses to AZD1222 COVID-19 vaccine. Measured with immunoSEQ multiplex PCR; TCRdb has only the in-frame clones, and not every one. Among some 130,000 clones, 65% to 90% were seen once, and the ten largest hold around 22%. The sequenced sample was peripheral blood, obtained on day 0 of AZD1222 vaccination. The source of these receptors is an adult in good health. CDR3s include the opening cysteine and the closing phenylalanine or tryptophan. A D gene is named only where the DNA matches it firmly.

CDR3 protein	CDR3 DNA	D gene	J gene	V gene
CASRLPVKAAFF	TGTGCCAGCAGATTACCAGTGAAGGCGGCTTTCTTT	.	TRBJ1-1	TRBV5-4
CARSRRGRGDPNTGELFF	TGTGCCCGCAGCCGGCGGGGGCGGGGGGACCCGAACACCGGGGAGCTGTTTTTT	TRBD2	TRBJ2-2	TRBV4-2
CASSLGTGSGGELFF	TGTGCCAGCAGCTTAGGGACAGGGAGTGGCGGGGAGCTGTTTTTT	TRBD1	TRBJ2-2	TRBV7-9
CAISGTGASTNEKLFF	TGTGCCATCAGTGGGACAGGGGCGTCAACTAATGAAAAACTGTTTTTT	TRBD1	TRBJ1-4	TRBV10-3
CASSSRQMGDTQYF	TGTGCCAGCAGCTCCCGACAGATGGGAGATACGCAGTATTTT	.	TRBJ2-3	TRBV5-6
CASSLHTNYGYTF	TGTGCCAGCAGCTTACATACTAACTATGGCTACACCTTC	.	TRBJ1-2	TRBV7-3
CASSLGGLGEKLFF	TGTGCCAGCAGCCTTGGGGGTTTAGGTGAAAAACTGTTTTTT	.	TRBJ1-4	TRBV9
CASSRQGGNTIYF	TGTGCCAGCAGCAGACAGGGAGGAAACACCATATATTTT	TRBD1	TRBJ1-3	TRBV7-2
CASSVDGRGDIQYF	TGTGCCAGCAGCGTAGATGGCCGCGGGGACATTCAGTACTTC	.	TRBJ2-4	TRBV9
CASSPRERGGRETQYF	TGTGCCAGCAGCCCCAGAGAGCGGGGGGGCCGGGAGACCCAGTACTTC	TRBD2	TRBJ2-5	TRBV9
CASSLGGPQDIQYF	TGCGCCAGCAGCCTGGGCGGGCCCCAGGACATTCAGTACTTC	.	TRBJ2-4	TRBV5-1
CASSDEASTGELFF	TGTGCCAGCAGTGACGAGGCTAGCACCGGGGAGCTGTTTTTT	.	TRBJ2-2	TRBV2
CASSLPGPQFHQPQHF	TGCGCCAGCAGCTTACCAGGGCCCCAATTCCATCAGCCCCAGCATTTT	.	TRBJ1-5	TRBV5-1
CASSLQGYDTQYF	TGTGCCAGCAGCCTACAGGGATATGATACGCAGTATTTT	.	TRBJ2-3	TRBV11-3
CASSQGHGGQDEQYF	TGCGCCAGCAGCCAAGGGCACGGGGGGCAGGACGAGCAGTACTTC	.	TRBJ2-7	TRBV4-1
CASSLGGDRIETQYF	TGTGCCAGCAGCTTGGGGGGGGACAGGATAGAGACCCAGTACTTC	TRBD1	TRBJ2-5	TRBV5-6
CASSSTKNYLYNEQFF	TGCGCCAGCAGCTCCACGAAAAACTACCTCTACAATGAGCAGTTCTTC	.	TRBJ2-1	TRBV5-1